Presented here are 27 T cell receptor beta chains from one specimen sequenced in a study of shared clonotypes between healthy human individuals. Only in-frame clones appear in the TCRdb table, and some are missing; sequencing was by immunoSEQ multiplex PCR. There are around 940,000 clones in the sample; approximately 76% occur only once, and 1.5% lies in the top ten. Material for sequencing was memory CD4+ T cells sorted from blood. Subset given: CD45RA-negative fraction. Every receptor here comes from a young man in good health.

The V gene is TRBV6-1, the J gene TRBJ1-2, with no clear D. Looked up from germline, CDR1 is MNHNS and CDR2 is SASEGT. V was cut by 5 bases and J by 1 base, with 8 bases left in between. The CDR3 consists of 13 residues. Here the CDR3 reads CASSPESNYGYTF. The DNA for the CDR3 is TGTGCCAGCAGTCCAGAAAGTAACTATGGCTACACCTTC.

This clone appeared a few times. The V gene is TRBV4-3, the J gene TRBJ1-5; no clear D. CDR1 LGHNA and CDR2 YSLEER come from the germline V gene. Trimming removed 3 bases from V and 0 bases from J, with 9 bases in between. CDR3 length equals 15 residues. CDR3 nucleotide sequence: TGCGCCAGCAGCCAGGGATCTAATAGCAATCAGCCCCAGCATTTT. It specifies CASSQGSNSNQPQHF.

The V call is TRBV19, the J call TRBJ1-1; perhaps TRBD1 as D (5 bases). The CDR3 has 16 residues. Germline V gene lookup returns CDR1 LNHDA and CDR2 SQIVND (reference sequence). Trimming took 5 bases from V and 1 from J, leaving 17 bases between them. CDR3 in DNA: TGTGCCAGTAGTCCCTCCTCGGGACGGACGAACACTGAAGCTTTCTTT. Its translation is CASSPSSGRTNTEAFF.

A note on this clone: A much larger clone sits a single nucleotide away, making a read error possible. Within the sample, other DNA sequences also encode this same CDR3. This sequence joins TRBV30 and TRBJ2-5; D unclear. CDR3 length equals 13 residues. V was clipped by 2 bases and J by 1 base, with 8 bases between them. Per germline, CDR1 GTSNPN and CDR2 SVGIG (reference sequence). The chain's CDR3 is CAWSRRSQETQYF. In DNA, the CDR3 is TGTGCCTGGAGTCGGCGGTCCCAAGAGACCCAGTACTTC.

The chain recombines TRBV29-1 with TRBJ2-1; no reliable D call. V was clipped by 7 bases and J by 4 bases, with 5 bases between them. The CDR3 contains 10 residues. CDR1 is SQVTM, CDR2 ANQGSEA, per germline. CDR3 sequence (DNA): TGCAGCGCTGCTTACAATGAGCAGTTCTTC. Translation gives CSAAYNEQFF.

This clone was seen once. The rearrangement links TRBV29-1 to TRBJ2-3, with 7 nucleotides matching TRBD2. This CDR3 is built from 15 residues. V gave up 6 bases and J gave up 1 base; unmatched junction bases: 10. Per the germline V gene, CDR1 is SQVTM and CDR2 is ANQGSEA. CDR3 protein: CSVPGAGAGTDTQYF. The DNA for the CDR3 is TGCAGCGTCCCAGGTGCGGGAGCGGGCACAGATACGCAGTATTTT.

J is TRBJ2-2 and V is TRBV5-1, with a possible D match to TRBD1 (5 bases). Germline V lookup: CDR1 SGHRS, CDR2 YFSETQ. The length of the CDR3 is 15 residues. V was cut by 0 bases and J by 3 bases, with 9 bases left in between. In nucleotides, the CDR3 is TGCGCCAGCAGCTTGGAGGGGTCGGACACCGGGGAGCTGTTTTTT. Translation: CASSLEGSDTGELFF.

This rearrangement joins TRBV5-6 to TRBJ1-2; unclear D gene. CDR3 length equals 12 residues. V was clipped by 2 bases and J by 7 bases, with 9 bases between them. Germline CDR1 is SGHDT and CDR2 is YYEEEE. The CDR3 DNA sequence: TGTGCCAGCAGCTTTCAAATGGGTGGCTACACCTTC. This translates into CASSFQMGGYTF.

The chain carries TRBV5-1 and TRBJ2-6; a weak D match, TRBD1 (6 bases). The V and J ends lost 3 bases and 0 bases respectively, with 13 bases between them. CDR1 and CDR2 from the germline V gene are SGHRS and YFSETQ. The length of the CDR3 is 17 residues. CDR3 DNA sequence: TGCGCCAGCAGCTCTACAGGGACCCGCTCTGGGGCCAACGTCCTGACTTTC. Its protein is CASSSTGTRSGANVLTF.

The gene calls are TRBV5-4 and TRBJ2-7; 11 nucleotides align to TRBD1. The CDR3 spans 15 residues. Trimming cost V 4 bases and J 3 bases; bases outside gene matches: 6. Germline loops: CDR1 SGHNT, CDR2 YYREEE (reference sequence). The CDR3 sequence is CASSGGQGVRYEQYF. The CDR3, as DNA: TGTGCCAGCAGCGGGGGACAGGGGGTTCGCTACGAGCAGTACTTC.

This clone has just one count. V usage is TRBV28 and J usage is TRBJ1-2, with D hard to call. The CDR3 loop spans 13 amino acids. V was trimmed by 6 bases and J by 0 bases, leaving 8 bases between them. From germline, CDR1 is MDHEN and CDR2 SYDVKM. CDR3: CASSLGSNYGYTF. Written as DNA, the CDR3 is TGTGCCAGCAGCCTCGGCTCTAACTATGGCTACACCTTC.

This chain uses TRBV11-2 with TRBJ2-7; D remains ambiguous. This CDR3 contains 11 residues. Per germline, CDR1 SGHAT and CDR2 FQNNGV. Trimming left V 1 base short and J 8 bases short, with 6 bases between. DNA for the CDR3: TGTGCCAGCAGCTTAGTTTATAAGCAGTACTTC. This encodes CASSLVYKQYF.

To note about this clone: A clone one base away is much larger, so this may be a read error. The rearrangement links TRBV7-8 to TRBJ1-2, with unresolved D. Looked up from germline, CDR1 is SGHVS and CDR2 is FQNEAQ. The length of the CDR3 is 13 residues. The germline V and J ends were trimmed by 4 bases and 0 bases, with 6 bases remaining between them. CDR3 protein: CASSSRANYGYTF. DNA of the CDR3: TGTGCCAGCAGCTCAAGAGCTAACTATGGCTACACCTTC.

This clone showed up just a few times. The J gene is TRBJ2-7, the V gene TRBV6-5; TRBD1 or TRBD2 may be the D gene (5 bases each). The V gene's germline CDR1 is MNHEY and CDR2 SVGAGI. The CDR3 length is 14 residues. Trimming shortened V by 5 bases and J by 2 bases, and 13 bases separated the two germline ends. The CDR3 reads CASSRTGTPYEQYF. CDR3 DNA: TGTGCCAGCAGTAGAACCGGGACGCCCTACGAGCAGTACTTC.

The rearrangement uses TRBV7-8 and TRBJ2-3; 8 bases map to TRBD1. V lost 5 bases to trimming and J lost 6 bases; unmatched junction nucleotides: 7. Germline V gives CDR1 SGHVS, CDR2 FQNEAQ. The CDR3 has 14 residues. The CDR3 DNA reads as TGTGCCAGCAGCACCCGACAGGGGATCGATACGCAGTATTTT. Protein sequence: CASSTRQGIDTQYF.

This clone occurred once. This may arise from a read error, as a much more abundant clone is one base away. The rearrangement links TRBV5-6 to TRBJ1-6; D may be TRBD1 (6 bases). The ends were cut back, 1 base at V and 2 bases at J, with 7 bases in the middle. There are 15 residues in the CDR3. In germline, CDR1 is SGHDT, CDR2 YYEEEE. In DNA, the CDR3 is TGTGCCAGCAGCTTGTACAGGGCCTATAATTCACCCCTCCACTTT. Translated: CASSLYRAYNSPLHF. Full variable domain (outside the CDR3, taken from reference TRBV5-6 and TRBJ1-6): DAGVTQSPTHLIKTRGQQVTLRCSPKSGHDTVSWYQQALGQGPQFIFQYYEEEERQRGNFPDRFSGHQFPNYSSELNVNALLLGDSALYLCASSLYRAYNSPLHFGNGTRLTVT.

The rearrangement links TRBV7-8 to TRBJ2-2; 7 nucleotides match TRBD2. With V trimmed by 3 bases and J by 2 bases, 3 bases remained unmatched. Germline loops: CDR1 SGHVS, CDR2 FQNEAQ. The CDR3 is 15 amino acids. For the CDR3, the DNA is TGTGCCAGCAGCTTCCGGGACTACAACACCGGGGAGCTGTTTTTT. It yields the protein CASSFRDYNTGELFF.

The gene calls are TRBV10-3 and TRBJ1-6; perhaps TRBD1 as D (6 bases). Trimming took 2 bases from V and 9 from J, leaving 14 bases between them. This CDR3 spans 15 amino acids. Germline V gene data show CDR1 as ENHRY and CDR2 as SYGVKD. The CDR3, as DNA: TGTGCCATCAGTGAGGTGGGGGGGCAAACTTCACCCCTCCACTTT. Residues: CAISEVGGQTSPLHF.

The rearrangement joins TRBV4-1 to TRBJ2-5, with D unclear. CDR1 is MGHRA and CDR2 is YSYEKL in the germline V gene. The V and J ends lost 1 base and 5 bases respectively, with 14 bases between them. The length of the CDR3 is 15 residues. Written as DNA, the CDR3 is TGCGCCAGCAGCCAAGGTTCTGGGCGTGGGGAGACCCAGTACTTC. Translating it yields CASSQGSGRGETQYF.

V gene TRBV9 combines with J gene TRBJ1-6, with TRBD1 matching over 8 bases. The CDR3 is made up of 15 amino acids. V lost 7 bases, J lost 7 bases, and 10 bases stayed unmatched. CDR1 and CDR2 from the germline V gene are SGDLS and YYNGEE. The CDR3 is CASSLTWTGNSPLHF. In DNA, the CDR3 is TGTGCCAGCTCATTGACCTGGACAGGGAATTCACCCCTCCACTTT.

This clone was counted a single time. The rearrangement links TRBV6-5 to TRBJ2-7; D possibly corresponds to TRBD2 (6 bases). This CDR3 has 11 amino acids. Trimming took 7 bases from V and 4 from J, leaving 8 bases between them. The V gene's germline CDR1 is MNHEY and CDR2 SVGAGI. CDR3: CASTGTYEQYF. DNA of the CDR3: TGTGCCAGCACCGGGACTTACGAGCAGTACTTC.

A few counts support this clone. The chain has TRBV6-9 and TRBJ1-5; 10 bases line up with TRBD1. The CDR3 covers 15 residues. J lost 2 bases, V lost 6 bases, and 4 bases had no gene match. CDR1 is MNHGY and CDR2 is SVAAGI in the germline V gene. The CDR3 coding sequence is TGTGCCAGCAGAAGTGGGACAGGGGGCAATCAGCCCCAGCATTTT. This codes for CASRSGTGGNQPQHF.

The CDR3 protein is CASRSLTVISGNTIYF. The CDR3 DNA reads as TGTGCAAGTCGTAGCTTGACAGTGATCTCTGGAAACACCATATATTTT. The chain recombines TRBV12-2 with TRBJ1-3; TRBD1, the D gene given by the table, was not confirmed from the DNA. TRBV12-2 is tagged as a pseudogene. The CDR3 extends over 16 amino acids.

V gene TRBV5-1 combines with J gene TRBJ2-7; D perhaps matches TRBD2 (6 bases). This CDR3 is 16 amino acids long. V was cut by 0 bases and J by 2 bases, with 15 bases left in between. From germline, CDR1 is SGHRS and CDR2 YFSETQ. CDR3 sequence: CASSLGGGTHPYEQYF. CDR3 sequence (DNA): TGCGCCAGCAGCTTGGGCGGCGGGACTCACCCCTACGAGCAGTACTTC.

V usage is TRBV28 and J usage is TRBJ2-1; 12 bases fit TRBD2. The CDR3 extends over 18 amino acids. The germline V gene has CDR1 MDHEN and CDR2 SYDVKM. J gave up 1 base and V 1 base, and 5 bases lay outside the gene matches. The CDR3 DNA sequence: TGTGCCAGCAGTTTATCTAGCGGGGGGGCCCCATCCTACAATGAGCAGTTCTTC. Translation gives CASSLSSGGAPSYNEQFF.

The chain employs TRBV2 and TRBJ2-1; D is undetermined. This CDR3 region has 17 residues. CDR1 is SNHLY and CDR2 is FYNNEI in the germline V gene. The germline V and J ends were trimmed by 2 bases and 0 bases, with 14 bases remaining between them. The CDR3 protein is CASSEKATSSSYNEQFF. The CDR3 bases are TGTGCCAGCAGTGAAAAGGCGACGAGTAGCTCCTACAATGAGCAGTTCTTC. Based on the CDR3 plus reference TRBV2 and TRBJ2-1, the full variable domain is EPEVTQTPSHQVTQMGQEVILRCVPISNHLYFYWYRQILGQKVEFLVSFYNNEISEKSEIFDDQFSVERPDGSNFTLKIRSTKLEDSAMYFCASSEKATSSSYNEQFFGPGTRLTVL.

This CDR3 reads CASSTPGLAGATDTQYF. The CDR3 bases are TGTGCCAGCAGCACTCCGGGACTAGCGGGGGCCACAGATACGCAGTATTTT. J is TRBJ2-3 and V is TRBV5-4; TRBD2 aligns across 14 bases. Germline CDR1 SGHNT, CDR2 YYREEE (reference sequence). V was clipped by 4 bases and J by 2 bases; unmatched bases: 6. This CDR3 region has 17 residues.